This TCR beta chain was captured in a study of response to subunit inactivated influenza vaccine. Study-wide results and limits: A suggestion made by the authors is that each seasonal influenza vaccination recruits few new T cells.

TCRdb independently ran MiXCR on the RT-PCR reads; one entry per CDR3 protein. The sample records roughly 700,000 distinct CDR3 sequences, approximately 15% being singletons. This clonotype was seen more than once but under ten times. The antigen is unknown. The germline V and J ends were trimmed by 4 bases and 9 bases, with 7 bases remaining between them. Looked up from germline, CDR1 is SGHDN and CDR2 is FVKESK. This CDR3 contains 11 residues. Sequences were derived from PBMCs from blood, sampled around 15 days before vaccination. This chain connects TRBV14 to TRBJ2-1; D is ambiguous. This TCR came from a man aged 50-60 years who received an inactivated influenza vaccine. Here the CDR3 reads CASSPSIEQFF. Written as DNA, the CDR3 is TGTGCCAGCAGCCCTTCAATTGAGCAGTTCTTC.